The clone carrying this TCR beta chain was seen more than once but under ten times. Each CDR3 protein gets one entry after TCRdb re-called the 5' RACE reads with MiXCR. Found here are 60,000 to 70,000 distinct CDR3 sequences, over 15% of them singletons; the top ten hold approximately 1.5%. The CDR3 spans 13 residues. V shed 6 bases and J shed 4 bases, with 12 bases lying between them. The source of the sample is a study of HIV-infected patients and healthy controls. The sequence was obtained from a human donor in good health. The chain couples TRBV12-3 or TRBV12-4 to TRBJ1-1; possibly TRBD1 for D (5 bases). The sample consisted of CD4+ T cells from blood. The chain's CDR3 is CASSPFRGTEAFF. DNA for the CDR3: TGTGCCAGCAGCCCTTTTAGGGGCACTGAAGCTTTCTTT.